The entry that follows covers one TCR beta chain sequence. No antigen is known for it. This specimen belongs to a study of cytomegalovirus exposure and HLA in healthy donors. Study-wide background: Among roughly 180 million T cells, an earlier analysis found roughly 100 million unique TCR beta sequences.

Study conclusions and caveats: Over 150 TCR beta chains were listed as cytomegalovirus-associated. As confirmed in vitro, a few CMV-associated chains were specific for CMV antigens.

The CDR3 consists of 15 residues. V lost 3 bases, J lost 8 bases, and 14 bases lay in between. Germline values: CDR1 MDHEN, CDR2 SYDVKM. The PCR was carried out with 60 Vbeta primers and 13 Jbeta primers. Sequencing was performed with immunoSEQ multiplex PCR; in TCRdb, only in-frame clones are kept and a portion is missing. The repertoire includes over 120,000 clones, 75% to 80% of them detected once, and approximately 2.5% sits in the top ten. Sequenced material: PBMCs. This TCR came from a woman between 18 and 29 years old in good health and CMV-seropositive. The chain employs TRBV28 and TRBJ1-6; a weak D match, TRBD1 (5 bases). This CDR3 is CASSLPGGLDSPLHF. The CDR3 DNA sequence: TGTGCCAGCAGTTTGCCGGGGGGTTTAGATTCACCCCTCCACTTT.